Below are 5 T cell receptor beta chains sequenced from a single sample in a study of T cell responses to AZD1222 COVID-19 vaccine (dated by TCRdb to the early 2020s). Taken with the paper, the label for time point translates to: about 28 days (+/-7) after the second vaccine dose. The sample's treatment or condition label, in plain terms: meningococcal conjugate vaccine given as trial control. The library was made by the immunoSEQ multiplex PCR assay. As stored in TCRdb, this immuneACCESS dataset retains in-frame rearrangements with V and J assigned. A fraction of the clones does not appear; measured against another copy, unresolved V genes explain less than half of the discrepancy, and the remainder lacks a known reason. In this sample the table shows 140,000 to 150,000 clones, around 90% of which occur a single time. The ten largest clones represent roughly 7.5% of the sample. Sequences were derived from peripheral blood, sampled 28 days after the second dose of the MenACWY control vaccine. These receptors came from an adult who received the MenACWY meningococcal vaccine as a control.

The chain recombines TRBV30 with TRBJ2-3; 7 bases match TRBD2. Germline loops: CDR1 GTSNPN, CDR2 SVGIG (reference sequence). This CDR3 spans 14 amino acids. V was pared by 1 base and J by 1 base, with 2 bases of the junction left unmatched. This CDR3 reads CAWSESGGTDTQYF. The DNA of the CDR3 is TGTGCCTGGAGTGAGAGCGGGGGCACAGATACGCAGTATTTT.

The chain is built from TRBV19 and TRBJ1-2; D unresolved. From germline, CDR1 is LNHDA and CDR2 SQIVND (reference sequence). The CDR3 is 12 residues long. With 9 bases removed from V and 4 bases from J, the gap between germline ends came to 12 bases. The CDR3 sequence is CASFDDLYGYTF. The DNA for the CDR3 is TGTGCCAGCTTCGACGATCTCTATGGCTACACCTTC.

The sample holds a few counts of this clone. The J gene is TRBJ1-2, the V gene TRBV19, with unresolved D. The germline gives CDR1 LNHDA, CDR2 SQIVND (reference sequence). The CDR3 totals 12 residues. V was cut by 6 bases and J by 4 bases, with 9 bases left in between. The CDR3 reads CASSPGAYGYTF. In DNA, the CDR3 is TGTGCCAGTAGCCCCGGTGCCTATGGCTACACCTTC.

This chain links TRBV28 with TRBJ1-4, with 10 bases fitting TRBD1. V trimming: 2 bases; J trimming: 8 bases; junction bases outside the gene matches: 8. This CDR3 region has 16 residues. Looked up from germline, CDR1 is MDHEN and CDR2 is SYDVKM. The CDR3 protein is CASSLPGQGEEEKLFF. In DNA form, the CDR3 reads TGTGCCAGCAGTTTACCCGGACAGGGGGAAGAGGAAAAACTGTTTTTT.

The chain employs TRBV20-1 and TRBJ2-7, with 7 nucleotides matching TRBD2. The CDR3 totals 13 residues. Germline V CDR1 and CDR2: DFQATT, SNEGSKA (reference sequence). Losses at the gene ends were 3 bases for V and 7 bases for J; bases not matched to a gene: 9. For the CDR3, the DNA is TGCAGTGCTAGTCCCGGGGGAGGGGTTGAGCAGTACTTC. This codes for CSASPGGGVEQYF.